This T cell receptor (beta chain) emerged from a study of T cells in Graves' hyperthyroidism and ophthalmopathy. Study-wide results and caveats: From stable hyperthyroidism, ophthalmopathy was separated by a 13 V-J model.

TCR beta CDR3 regions were amplified from RNA. Researchers ran a first-round RT-PCR on the TCR CDR3 using the HTBI primer set. TCRdb recomputed calls from the multiplex PCR reads with MiXCR, one row per CDR3 protein. The data hold around 600,000 distinct CDR3 sequences, with about 14% observed a single time. The germline V and J ends were trimmed by 5 bases and 0 bases, with 14 bases remaining between them. The CDR3 length is 16 residues. Germline loops: CDR1 SNHLY, CDR2 FYNNEI. With respect to this clonotype: Its antigen is currently unknown.

Sequencing used blood. The gene calls are TRBV2 and TRBJ2-1, with D perhaps assigned TRBD1 or TRBD2 (5 bases each). This TCR came from a woman aged 18-29 years with Graves' ophthalmopathy. The CDR3 nucleotides are TGTGCCAGCAGTTCCCCCGGGGCAACCTCCTACAATGAGCAGTTCTTC. This gives the protein CASSSPGATSYNEQFF.